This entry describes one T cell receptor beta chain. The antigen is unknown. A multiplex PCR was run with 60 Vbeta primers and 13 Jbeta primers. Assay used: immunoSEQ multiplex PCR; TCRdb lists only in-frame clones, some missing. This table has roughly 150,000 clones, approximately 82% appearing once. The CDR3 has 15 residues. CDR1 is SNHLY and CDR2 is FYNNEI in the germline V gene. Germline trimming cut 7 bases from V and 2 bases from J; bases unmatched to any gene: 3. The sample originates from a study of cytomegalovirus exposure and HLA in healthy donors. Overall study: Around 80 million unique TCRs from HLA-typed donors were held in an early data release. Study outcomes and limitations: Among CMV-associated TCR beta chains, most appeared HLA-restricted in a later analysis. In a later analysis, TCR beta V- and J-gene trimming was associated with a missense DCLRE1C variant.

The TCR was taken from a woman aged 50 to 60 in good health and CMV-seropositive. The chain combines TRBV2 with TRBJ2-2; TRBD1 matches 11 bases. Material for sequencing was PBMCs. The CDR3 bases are TGTGCCAGCACTGGACAGGGGGCCAACACCGGGGAGCTGTTTTTT. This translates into CASTGQGANTGELFF.